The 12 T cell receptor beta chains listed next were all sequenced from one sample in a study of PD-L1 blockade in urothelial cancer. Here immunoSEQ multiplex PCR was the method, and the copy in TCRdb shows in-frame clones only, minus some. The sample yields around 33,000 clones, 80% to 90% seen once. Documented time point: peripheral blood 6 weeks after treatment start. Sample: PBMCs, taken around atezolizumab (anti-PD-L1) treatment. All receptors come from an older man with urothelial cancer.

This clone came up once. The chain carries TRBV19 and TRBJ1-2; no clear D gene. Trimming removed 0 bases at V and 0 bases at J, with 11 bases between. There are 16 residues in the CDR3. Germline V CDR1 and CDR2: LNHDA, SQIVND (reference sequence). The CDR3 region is CASSIDPARANYGYTF. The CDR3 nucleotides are TGTGCCAGTAGTATAGATCCAGCGCGGGCTAACTATGGCTACACCTTC.

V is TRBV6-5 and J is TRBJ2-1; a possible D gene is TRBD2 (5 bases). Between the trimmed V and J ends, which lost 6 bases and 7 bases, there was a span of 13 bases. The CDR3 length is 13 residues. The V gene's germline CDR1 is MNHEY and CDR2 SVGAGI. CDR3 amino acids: CASRQSGLNEQFF. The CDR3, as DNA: TGTGCCAGCAGACAATCGGGGTTAAATGAGCAGTTCTTC.

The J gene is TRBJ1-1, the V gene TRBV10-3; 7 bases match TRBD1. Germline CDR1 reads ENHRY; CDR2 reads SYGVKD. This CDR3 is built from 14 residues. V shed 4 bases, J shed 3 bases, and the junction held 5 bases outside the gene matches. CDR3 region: CAISGFGTDTEAFF. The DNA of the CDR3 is TGTGCCATCAGTGGATTTGGGACAGACACTGAAGCTTTCTTT.

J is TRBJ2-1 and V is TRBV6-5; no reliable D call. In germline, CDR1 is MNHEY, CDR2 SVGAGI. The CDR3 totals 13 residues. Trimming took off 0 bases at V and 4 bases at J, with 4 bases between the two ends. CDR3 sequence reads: CASSYSTYNEQFF. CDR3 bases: TGTGCCAGCAGTTACTCGACTTACAATGAGCAGTTCTTC.

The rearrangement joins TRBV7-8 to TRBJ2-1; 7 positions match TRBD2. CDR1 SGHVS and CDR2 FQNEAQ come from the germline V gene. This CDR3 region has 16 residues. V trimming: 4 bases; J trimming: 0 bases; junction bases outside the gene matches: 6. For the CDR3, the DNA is TGTGCCAGCAGCTCGGGCACGGGAGGCTCCTACAATGAGCAGTTCTTC. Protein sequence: CASSSGTGGSYNEQFF.

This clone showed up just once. CDR3 region: CASSLIRGQGGEQYF. In DNA, the CDR3 is TGCGCCAGCAGCTTAATTAGGGGACAGGGGGGAGAGCAGTACTTC. The V and J genes are TRBV5-1 and TRBJ2-7; 11 nucleotides agree with TRBD1. The junction had 8 bases not matched to a gene; V was cut back by 2 bases and J by 7 bases. The CDR3 runs 15 residues. Per the germline V gene, CDR1 is SGHRS and CDR2 is YFSETQ.

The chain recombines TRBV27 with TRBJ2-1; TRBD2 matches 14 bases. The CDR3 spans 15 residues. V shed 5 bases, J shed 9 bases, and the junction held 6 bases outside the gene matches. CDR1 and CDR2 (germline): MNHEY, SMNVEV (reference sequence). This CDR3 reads CASSGGLAGAVEQFF. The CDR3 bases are TGTGCCAGCAGTGGGGGACTAGCGGGAGCTGTTGAGCAGTTCTTC.

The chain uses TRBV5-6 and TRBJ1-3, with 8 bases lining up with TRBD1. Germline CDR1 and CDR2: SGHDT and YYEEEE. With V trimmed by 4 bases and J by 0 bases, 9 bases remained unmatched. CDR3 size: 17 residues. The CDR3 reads CASSLQGGFSSGNTIYF. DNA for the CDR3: TGTGCCAGCAGCCTACAGGGGGGATTTTCCTCTGGAAACACCATATATTTT.

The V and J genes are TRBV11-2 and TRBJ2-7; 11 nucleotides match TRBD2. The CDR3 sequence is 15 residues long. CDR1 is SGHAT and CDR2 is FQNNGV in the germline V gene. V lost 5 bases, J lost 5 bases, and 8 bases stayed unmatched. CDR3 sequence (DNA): TGTGCCAGCAGCACTGTAGCGGGAGGGCCACACGAGCAGTACTTC. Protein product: CASSTVAGGPHEQYF.

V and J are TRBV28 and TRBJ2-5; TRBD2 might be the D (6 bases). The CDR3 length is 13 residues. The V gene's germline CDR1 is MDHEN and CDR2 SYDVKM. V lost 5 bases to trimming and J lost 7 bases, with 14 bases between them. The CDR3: CASSRDSERTQYF. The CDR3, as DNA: TGTGCCAGCAGTAGGGACTCCGAGAGGACCCAGTACTTC.

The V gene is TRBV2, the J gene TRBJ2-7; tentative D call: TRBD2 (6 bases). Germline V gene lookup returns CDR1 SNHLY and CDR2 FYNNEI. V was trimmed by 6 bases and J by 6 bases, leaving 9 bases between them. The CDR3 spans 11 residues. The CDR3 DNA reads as TGTGCCAGCAGGGAGGGTGGCGAGCAGTACTTC. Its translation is CASREGGEQYF.

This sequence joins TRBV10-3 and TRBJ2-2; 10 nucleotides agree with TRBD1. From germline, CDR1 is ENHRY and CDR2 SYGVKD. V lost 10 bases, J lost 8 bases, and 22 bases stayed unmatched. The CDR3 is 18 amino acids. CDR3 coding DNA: TGTGCCACCGCGACAGGGGGCGGCTTCGGGGCCAGTGAGGGGGAGCTGTTTTTT. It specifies CATATGGGFGASEGELFF.